These 26 T cell receptor beta chains originate from one sample sequenced in a study of T cell changes during pregnancy in multiple sclerosis. Generated by immunoSEQ multiplex PCR, the TCRdb table keeps only in-frame clones and is missing some. The sample has some 48,000 clones; roughly 94% are singletons. Sequencing was performed on CD8+ T cells from peripheral blood mononuclear cells, taken in the first trimester of pregnancy. The receptors here all came from a female donor with multiple sclerosis, enrolled in a pregnancy study.

The rearrangement links TRBV5-4 to TRBJ2-7; 9 bases are a match to TRBD2. The CDR3 is made up of 16 amino acids. V gave up 0 bases and J gave up 5 bases; unmatched junction bases: 9. Germline CDR1 reads SGHNT; CDR2 reads YYREEE (reference sequence). The CDR3 sequence is CASSLEGLASGDEQYF. CDR3 bases: TGTGCCAGCAGCTTGGAGGGACTAGCTTCCGGCGACGAGCAGTACTTC. Supplemented by reference TRBV5-4 and TRBJ2-7, the full variable domain reads ETGVTQSPTHLIKTRGQQVTLRCSSQSGHNTVSWYQQALGQGPQFIFQYYREEENGRGNFPPRFSGLQFPNYSSELNVNALELDDSALYLCASSLEGLASGDEQYFGPGTRLTVT.

V usage is TRBV19 and J usage is TRBJ1-4, with TRBD1 identical over 8 bases. Looked up from germline, CDR1 is LNHDA and CDR2 is SQIVND (reference sequence). The CDR3 is 15 residues long. Trimming cost V 5 bases and J 5 bases; bases outside gene matches: 7. CDR3 protein: CASSPVGTGNEKLFF. CDR3 in DNA: TGTGCCAGTAGTCCCGTCGGGACAGGAAATGAAAAACTGTTTTTT.

DNA for the CDR3: TGTGCCAGCAGCCTTAAGACTAGCGGGAGGCGAAATGAGCAGTTCTTC. This encodes CASSLKTSGRRNEQFF. This chain connects TRBV9 to TRBJ2-1; TRBD2 agrees at 13 bases. CDR3 length: 16 residues. Germline V gene data show CDR1 as SGDLS and CDR2 as YYNGEE. J gave up 7 bases and V 4 bases, and 8 bases lay outside the gene matches.

This sequence joins TRBV27 and TRBJ2-5; 7 bases map to TRBD2. V lost 5 bases and J lost 2; bases outside the gene matches: 8. This CDR3 contains 15 residues. Germline V gene lookup returns CDR1 MNHEY and CDR2 SMNVEV (reference sequence). CDR3 sequence (DNA): TGTGCCAGCAGTGCCCTGACTAGCTCTCAAGAGACCCAGTACTTC. Translating it yields CASSALTSSQETQYF.

The rearrangement uses TRBV5-4 and TRBJ2-3, with D maybe TRBD2 (6 bases). The V end was cut by 3 bases, the J end by 1 base, with 15 bases between. The CDR3 has 16 amino acids. Germline V gene data show CDR1 as SGHNT and CDR2 as YYREEE (reference sequence). CDR3: CASSWGTLSRTDTQYF. CDR3 DNA sequence: TGTGCCAGCAGCTGGGGGACTCTATCCCGCACAGATACGCAGTATTTT.

CDR3 DNA: TGTGCCAGCAGCGCCTTACAGGGTATGAACACTGAAGCTTTCTTT. As protein: CASSALQGMNTEAFF. This sequence joins TRBV7-9 and TRBJ1-1; TRBD1 might be the D (6 bases). The V end lost 5 bases, the J end lost 0 bases, and 13 bases lay between the germline ends. Germline values: CDR1 SEHNR, CDR2 FQNEAQ (reference sequence). The CDR3 totals 15 residues.

V usage is TRBV5-1 and J usage is TRBJ1-1, with D perhaps TRBD1 (5 bases). The V end was cut by 2 bases, the J end by 7 bases, with 18 bases between. CDR3 length: 15 amino acids. The germline gives CDR1 SGHRS, CDR2 YFSETQ. The CDR3 DNA sequence: TGCGCCAGCAGCTTCACAGGTGGCGGGGAAAATGAAGCTTTCTTT. This translates into CASSFTGGGENEAFF.

The J gene is TRBJ2-2, the V gene TRBV7-3, with 9 bases aligning to TRBD1. Looked up from germline, CDR1 is SGHTA and CDR2 is FQGTGA. V gave up 1 base and J gave up 3 bases; unmatched junction bases: 9. The CDR3 is made up of 18 amino acids. The CDR3 is CASSLNRWTGVDTGELFF. The CDR3 DNA reads TGTGCCAGCAGCTTAAATAGGTGGACAGGGGTGGACACCGGGGAGCTGTTTTTT.

The genes are TRBV19 and TRBJ1-2; the D gene is possibly TRBD1 (6 bases). V was trimmed by 7 bases and J by 4 bases, leaving 13 bases between them. This CDR3 region has 13 residues. CDR1 is LNHDA, CDR2 SQIVND, per germline (reference sequence). CDR3 loop: CASTPGQSYGYTF. The CDR3 region has the DNA TGTGCCAGTACCCCAGGACAGTCCTATGGCTACACCTTC.

This clone was recorded a few times. The chain joins TRBV28 to TRBJ1-1, with D perhaps TRBD1 (6 bases). The germline V gene encodes CDR1 MDHEN and CDR2 SYDVKM. The CDR3 covers 16 residues. V was pared by 2 bases and J by 3 bases, with 16 bases between. The CDR3 DNA is TGTGCCAGCAGTTTACCCCCACAGGGCGGTCACACTGAAGCTTTCTTT. It translates to CASSLPPQGGHTEAFF.

This clone was detected a few times. CDR3 in amino acids: CASSVRGEWTEAFF. The CDR3 DNA reads TGTGCCAGCAGCGTAAGGGGTGAATGGACTGAAGCTTTCTTT. V usage is TRBV9 and J usage is TRBJ1-1; a possible D gene is TRBD1 (5 bases). Germline CDR1 reads SGDLS; CDR2 reads YYNGEE. V gave up 1 base and J gave up 5 bases, with 12 bases separating them. This CDR3 region has 14 residues.

V usage is TRBV19 and J usage is TRBJ2-7; D gene unclear. Germline lookup yields CDR1 LNHDA and CDR2 SQIVND (reference sequence). The CDR3 runs 15 residues. V lost 0 bases and J 6 bases, leaving 15 bases between the germline ends. The CDR3 spells CASSIDQWAQGEQYF. The CDR3 DNA reads TGTGCCAGTAGTATAGATCAATGGGCCCAAGGCGAGCAGTACTTC.

The chain joins TRBV11-3 to TRBJ2-7, with 8 bases matching TRBD1. This CDR3 spans 15 amino acids. V was clipped by 3 bases and J by 2 bases; unmatched bases: 6. The germline gives CDR1 SGHNT, CDR2 YENEEA. The CDR3 DNA reads TGTGCCAGCAGCTTGGGGGCAGGGGGCACCTACGAGCAGTACTTC. Its translation is CASSLGAGGTYEQYF.

The CDR3 spells CASSYSGAYGTEAFF. The CDR3 DNA sequence: TGTGCCAGTAGCTATTCGGGAGCTTATGGTACTGAAGCTTTCTTT. V is TRBV19 and J is TRBJ1-1; D unclear. The length of the CDR3 is 15 residues. Trimming removed 6 bases from V and 5 bases from J, with 19 bases in between. CDR1 and CDR2 (germline): LNHDA, SQIVND (reference sequence). Full variable domain (rest looked up from reference TRBV19 and TRBJ1-1): DGGITQSPKYLFRKEGQNVTLSCEQNLNHDAMYWYRQDPGQGLRLIYYSQIVNDFQKGDIAEGYSVSREKKESFPLTVTSAQKNPTAFYLCASSYSGAYGTEAFFGQGTRLTVV.

The chain is built from TRBV6-1 and TRBJ1-3, with D perhaps TRBD1 (6 bases). Trimming cost V 10 bases and J 2 bases, with 15 bases left between them. Germline assignment: CDR1 MNHNS and CDR2 SASEGT. The CDR3 sequence is 14 residues long. CDR3 nucleotide sequence: TGTGCCACTACCTTAACAGGGCCTGGAAACACCATATATTTT. This sequence encodes CATTLTGPGNTIYF.

The chain is built from TRBV7-9 and TRBJ1-2; D perhaps matches TRBD1 (5 bases). Looked up from germline, CDR1 is SEHNR and CDR2 is FQNEAQ (reference sequence). The CDR3 runs 16 residues. V lost 5 bases and J 8 bases, leaving 24 bases between the germline ends. Written as DNA, the CDR3 is TGTGCCAGCAGCCGGCATATTTCCGGGACTGGACTAGGCTACACCTTC. Translation: CASSRHISGTGLGYTF.

The chain uses TRBV28 and TRBJ2-7; 10 bases fit TRBD2. CDR1 is MDHEN and CDR2 is SYDVKM in the germline V gene. V gave up 7 bases and J gave up 4 bases; unmatched junction bases: 19. The CDR3 is 18 residues long. The DNA of the CDR3 is TGTGCCAGCACGACCATGGCTAGCGGGAGCGGGGTGCCTTACGAGCAGTACTTC. Translated, it gives CASTTMASGSGVPYEQYF.

V is TRBV6-1 and J is TRBJ2-7, with a possible D match to TRBD1 (5 bases). CDR3 length equals 14 residues. The V gene's germline CDR1 is MNHNS and CDR2 SASEGT. The V and J ends lost 6 bases and 2 bases respectively, with 14 bases between them. In DNA form, the CDR3 reads TGTGCCAGCAGCGCATCGACAGACGCCTACGAGCAGTACTTC. Protein product: CASSASTDAYEQYF.

The chain carries TRBV5-1 and TRBJ1-2, with TRBD1 identical over 8 bases. There are 13 residues in the CDR3. Germline CDR1 reads SGHRS; CDR2 reads YFSETQ. Trimming removed 7 bases from V and 11 bases from J; junction bases left unmatched: 13. The CDR3 coding sequence is TGCGCCAGCCGCCGGACAGGGTCACTCAATTACACCTTC. Translated: CASRRTGSLNYTF.

This sequence joins TRBV5-6 and TRBJ2-1; D may be TRBD2 (5 bases). This CDR3 has 12 residues. V shed 4 bases and J shed 5 bases, with 7 bases lying between them. CDR1 and CDR2 (germline): SGHDT, YYEEEE. CDR3: CASSRGDNEQFF. The CDR3 nucleotides are TGTGCCAGCAGCCGGGGAGACAATGAGCAGTTCTTC.

V gene TRBV6-5 combines with J gene TRBJ2-3; maybe TRBD1 (5 bases). Germline assignment: CDR1 MNHEY and CDR2 SVGAGI. The ends were cut back, 6 bases at V and 2 bases at J, with 15 bases in the middle. CDR3 length: 15 residues. DNA for the CDR3: TGTGCCAGCAGCCCTTGGGCAGGGAACACAGATACGCAGTATTTT. Protein: CASSPWAGNTDTQYF.

The chain is built from TRBV15 and TRBJ2-7; D gene uncertain. CDR3 length equals 13 residues. CDR1 LNHNV and CDR2 YYDKDF come from the germline V gene (reference sequence). Trimming took off 6 bases at V and 0 bases at J, with 9 bases between the two ends. The chain's CDR3 is CATRVHSSYEQYF. The DNA of the CDR3 is TGTGCCACCAGGGTCCACAGCTCCTACGAGCAGTACTTC.

This clone occurred once. V is TRBV19 and J is TRBJ1-2, with TRBD1 matching 9 bases. Germline CDR1 and CDR2: LNHDA and SQIVND (reference sequence). V shed 6 bases and J 4 bases; nucleotides not matched to a gene: 6. The CDR3 has 14 amino acids. The CDR3 sequence: CASRLGTGSYGYTF. The DNA for the CDR3 is TGTGCCAGTAGACTAGGGACAGGGTCCTATGGCTACACCTTC.

The chain links TRBV9 to TRBJ2-7, with 9 bases lining up with TRBD1. The CDR3 runs 16 residues. The V and J ends lost 0 bases and 4 bases, in that order; junction bases with no gene match: 8. Germline V gene lookup returns CDR1 SGDLS and CDR2 YYNGEE. CDR3 nucleotides: TGTGCCAGCAGCGTAGATTGGACAGGGGCCGCTTACGAGCAGTACTTC. Protein product: CASSVDWTGAAYEQYF.

This clone was detected once. CDR3 sequence: CASSWVGVNTEAFF. The CDR3 bases are TGTGCCAGCAGTTGGGTGGGAGTGAACACTGAAGCTTTCTTT. The gene calls are TRBV6-6 and TRBJ1-1; unclear D gene. V lost 4 bases and J 0 bases, leaving 9 bases between the germline ends. CDR3 length: 14 residues. In germline, CDR1 is MNHNY, CDR2 SVGAGI (reference sequence).

The chain uses TRBV2 and TRBJ2-1; the D gene is possibly TRBD2 (6 bases). The CDR3 covers 17 residues. V gave up 6 bases and J gave up 0 bases, with 18 bases separating them. Germline V lookup: CDR1 SNHLY, CDR2 FYNNEI. CDR3 sequence (DNA): TGTGCCAGCAGCCGACGGGGTAGCGGAAGCTCCTACAATGAGCAGTTCTTC. It yields the protein CASSRRGSGSSYNEQFF.